This T cell receptor (beta chain) comes out of a study of blood T cells in healthy people across ages. Notes on the study in general: Naive CD4+ cells and diversity were both higher in long-lived donors than in aged donors.

As to this clonotype: Its antigen is currently unknown.

A J-beta primer mix and a sample-barcoded 5' primer were used in a second PCR of roughly 6 to 12 cycles. One entry per CDR3 protein results from TCRdb running MiXCR on the 5' RACE reads. The top ten clones hold 9.4% of a sample with 600,000 to 850,000 distinct CDR3 sequences, roughly 25% of them seen once. The CDR3 is 14 amino acids. The germline CDR1 and CDR2 sequences are SGHNT and YENEEA. Trimming left V 5 bases short and J 1 base short, with 9 bases between. This same sample was also taken into another study, of T cells of mothers and their children. That paper states: The second PCR used the M1S primer, and this primer added sample barcodes and 2-4 random nucleotides. Per mother, over 10 million TCR beta CDR3 reads were obtained; per child, about 3 million.

The receptor comes from a boy aged 10-17 years in good health. Sequenced input: blood. The rearrangement links TRBV11-3 to TRBJ1-3; D remains ambiguous. The CDR3, as DNA: TGTGCCAGCAGCCCCTCCCGTTCTGGAAACACCATATATTTT. Amino acid sequence: CASSPSRSGNTIYF.